Listed below are T cell receptor beta chains from one sample, sequenced in a study of blood T cell repertoires in COVID-19. Some clones are missing from TCRdb's copy, which holds only in-frame ones; the method was immunoSEQ multiplex PCR. The sample holds some 180,000 clones, 85% to 90% seen once. Material: peripheral blood. The receptors derive from an older woman with acute or convalescent COVID-19. CDR3s include the opening cysteine and the closing phenylalanine or tryptophan. D genes are given only for firm matches. Clone size is shown for a subset of rows, as once, few, many or a class of expanded clone.

abundance	v_gene	len	d_gene	j_gene	CDR3aa	CDR3nt
-	TRBV19	14	-	TRBJ2-3	CASSVDSFTDTQYF	TGTGCCAGTAGTGTCGACAGCTTCACAGATACGCAGTATTTT
-	TRBV3-1/TRBV3-2	16	-	TRBJ2-3	CASSTRTGRGSDTQYF	TGTGCCAGCAGCACCCGGACTGGGAGGGGGTCAGATACGCAGTATTTT
-	TRBV5-3	15	TRBD2	TRBJ2-7	CDKNEVDIAGGEQYF	TGCGATAAGAACGAGGTGGACATCGCGGGGGGCGAGCAGTACTTC
-	TRBV27	15	TRBD1	TRBJ1-2	CASSFWDRSEGGYTF	TGTGCCAGCAGTTTTTGGGACAGGTCAGAGGGTGGCTACACCTTC
-	TRBV5-4	16	TRBD1	TRBJ1-2	CASSFALTGGNYGYTF	TGTGCCAGCAGCTTTGCCCTGACAGGGGGCAACTATGGCTACACCTTC
-	TRBV5-5	16	TRBD1	TRBJ2-3	CASSRTGTGNTDTQYF	TGTGCCAGCAGCAGAACCGGGACAGGGAACACAGATACGCAGTATTTT
once	TRBV5-1	16	-	TRBJ1-2	CASSLGGASPEYGYTF	TGCGCCAGCAGCTTGGGTGGGGCGAGCCCAGAATATGGCTACACCTTC
-	TRBV28	14	-	TRBJ1-1	CASSFEQMNTEAFF	TGTGCCAGCAGTTTTGAACAGATGAACACTGAAGCTTTCTTT
-	TRBV7-3	20	TRBD2	TRBJ2-1	CASSFWGSGTSGRAMNEQFF	TGTGCCAGCAGCTTTTGGGGGTCCGGGACTAGCGGGAGGGCCATGAATGAGCAGTTCTTC
-	TRBV18	14	-	TRBJ1-5	CASSPTGPEVPQHF	TGTGCCAGCTCCCCCACAGGGCCTGAGGTGCCCCAGCATTTT
-	TRBV7-8	14	-	TRBJ1-6	CASSLGQRNSPLHF	TGTGCCAGCAGCTTAGGACAAAGGAATTCACCCCTCCACTTT
-	TRBV6-2/TRBV6-3	15	TRBD2	TRBJ2-7	CASSYGGSGAYEQYF	TGTGCCAGCAGTTACGGCGGTAGCGGGGCCTACGAGCAGTACTTC
-	TRBV5-1	16	-	TRBJ1-1	CASREGGGLSNTEAFF	TGCGCCAGCAGGGAGGGAGGAGGGTTATCGAACACTGAAGCTTTCTTT
-	TRBV18	15	-	TRBJ2-7	CASSPSEGSSYEQYF	TGTGCCAGCTCACCCAGTGAGGGTTCCTCCTACGAGCAGTACTTC
-	TRBV6-5	15	TRBD1	TRBJ2-2	CASREGQGVPGELFF	TGTGCCAGCAGGGAGGGACAGGGGGTTCCCGGGGAGCTGTTTTTT
-	TRBV30	17	TRBD1	TRBJ1-1	CAWSVRTGRGMNTEAFF	TGTGCCTGGAGTGTACGGACAGGGAGGGGCATGAACACTGAAGCTTTCTTT
-	TRBV18	14	TRBD1	TRBJ1-1	CASSLDRVNTEAFF	TGTGCCAGCTCACTCGACAGGGTGAACACTGAAGCTTTCTTT
-	TRBV10-3	15	TRBD2	TRBJ2-3	CAISTTSGRTNTQYF	TGTGCCATCAGCACCACTAGCGGGAGAACAAATACGCAGTATTTT
-	TRBV18	17	-	TRBJ1-1	CASSPPRSGGGGTEAFF	TGTGCCAGCTCACCACCGCGATCCGGGGGTGGGGGAACTGAAGCTTTCTTT
-	TRBV3-1/TRBV3-2	15	-	TRBJ1-1	CASSQGQIMNTEAFF	TGTGCCAGCAGCCAAGGACAGATTATGAACACTGAAGCTTTCTTT
many	TRBV7-3	19	TRBD2	TRBJ2-1	CASSPRSRGERTTYNEQFF	TGTGCCAGCAGCCCCCGGTCACGGGGGGAGCGGACTACCTACAATGAGCAGTTCTTC
-	TRBV19	15	-	TRBJ1-4	CASSPPQGQQEKLFF	TGTGCCAGTAGCCCCCCCCAGGGGCAGCAGGAAAAACTGTTTTTT
-	TRBV7-9	16	TRBD2	TRBJ2-3	CASSSTASGRADTQYF	TGTGCCAGCAGCTCGACCGCCAGCGGGAGGGCAGATACGCAGTATTTT
-	TRBV4-2	12	-	TRBJ2-1	CASSQDQYEQFF	TGTGCCAGCAGCCAAGATCAATATGAGCAGTTCTTC
-	TRBV5-1	14	-	TRBJ1-2	CASTSNPGVDVYTF	TGCGCCAGCACCTCGAACCCCGGGGTCGATGTCTACACCTTC
-	TRBV5-1	14	-	TRBJ2-1	CASSLGSAYNEQFF	TGCGCCAGCAGCTTGGGTAGCGCCTACAATGAGCAGTTCTTC
-	TRBV3-1/TRBV3-2	16	-	TRBJ1-4	CASSPGLVAANEKLFF	TGTGCCAGCAGCCCCGGATTGGTAGCGGCTAATGAAAAACTGTTTTTT
-	TRBV3-1/TRBV3-2	17	-	TRBJ1-3	CASSQEFEIYSGNTIYF	TGTGCCAGCAGCCAAGAATTCGAGATCTACTCTGGAAACACCATATATTTT
-	TRBV11-1	15	-	TRBJ1-6	CASSLADGGVSPLHF	TGTGCCAGCAGCTTAGCGGATGGAGGCGTCTCACCCCTCCACTTT
few	TRBV7-2	13	TRBD1	TRBJ1-2	CASQGQGAYGYTF	TGTGCCAGCCAAGGACAGGGGGCCTATGGCTACACCTTC
few	TRBV5-1	14	-	TRBJ2-2	CASSRIRATGELFF	TGCGCCAGCAGCCGGATCAGGGCCACCGGGGAGCTGTTTTTT
-	TRBV3-1/TRBV3-2	13	TRBD2	TRBJ2-3	CASSQLAGDTQYF	TGTGCCAGCAGCCAACTAGCGGGAGATACGCAGTATTTT
few	TRBV18	15	-	TRBJ1-1	CASSPPQGTNTEAFF	TGTGCCAGCTCACCACCACAGGGTACGAACACTGAAGCTTTCTTT
-	TRBV29-1	14	-	TRBJ2-1	CSVSGQRTINEQFF	TGCAGCGTTTCAGGGCAGAGAACCATCAATGAGCAGTTCTTC
-	TRBV5-1	16	TRBD2	TRBJ2-1	CASSPLGLAVNNEQFF	TGCGCCAGCAGCCCCCTGGGACTAGCGGTAAACAATGAGCAGTTCTTC
-	TRBV28	19	TRBD2	TRBJ2-1	CASRPSGLAGEGSYNEQFF	TGTGCCAGCAGACCCTCGGGACTAGCGGGAGAAGGATCCTACAATGAGCAGTTCTTC
-	TRBV11-3	14	-	TRBJ2-2	CASSFRDYTGELFF	TGTGCCAGCAGCTTTAGGGACTACACCGGGGAGCTGTTTTTT
-	TRBV28	12	-	TRBJ1-3	CASTGGRDTIYF	TGTGCCAGCACGGGGGGGCGGGACACCATATATTTT
-	TRBV11-2	16	-	TRBJ1-2	CASSLGGRVSNYGYTF	TGTGCCAGCAGCTTAGGAGGGAGGGTATCGAACTATGGCTACACCTTC
-	TRBV5-1	14	-	TRBJ2-5	CASSHDSVQETQYF	TGCGCCAGCAGCCACGACAGTGTCCAAGAGACCCAGTACTTC
-	TRBV18	15	TRBD1	TRBJ1-2	CASSPVRGRNYGYTF	TGTGCCAGCTCACCGGTGAGGGGGCGCAACTATGGCTACACCTTC
-	TRBV3-1/TRBV3-2	20	TRBD1	TRBJ1-3	CASSQVRWGQGLIGGNTIYF	TGTGCCAGCAGCCAAGTTAGATGGGGACAGGGGCTAATTGGCGGAAACACCATATATTTT
-	TRBV4-1	17	TRBD1	TRBJ2-2	CASSQEPTGGNTGELFF	TGCGCCAGCAGCCAAGAACCGACAGGGGGGAACACCGGGGAGCTGTTTTTT
-	TRBV6-5	13	TRBD2	TRBJ2-2	CASASGSTGELFF	TGTGCCAGCGCTAGCGGGAGTACCGGGGAGCTGTTTTTT
-	TRBV18	13	-	TRBJ1-2	CASSPNERHGYTF	TGTGCCAGCTCCCCTAATGAGCGCCATGGCTACACCTTC